The clone carrying this TCR beta chain was seen ten or more times. Researchers took RNA transcripts and amplified TCR beta CDR3 regions from them. HTBI primers were employed in first-round RT-PCR, then a second-round multiplex PCR followed. MiXCR, applied by TCRdb to the multiplex PCR reads, yields one record per CDR3 protein. The data contain about 400,000 distinct CDR3 sequences, approximately 20% of them seen just once; the ten biggest clones take up more than 1.5%. This entry is derived from a study of Graves' ophthalmopathy and Graves' hyperthyroidism. Per germline, CDR1 DFQATT and CDR2 SNEGSKA (reference sequence). This CDR3 comprises 17 residues. The V gene lost 0 bases and the J gene lost 2 bases, with 20 bases spanning the gap.

The chain employs TRBV20-1 and TRBJ2-7; D possibly corresponds to TRBD2 (6 bases). Sequenced: peripheral blood. This sequence was found in a woman between 18 and 30 years old with Graves' ophthalmopathy. CDR3 coding DNA: TGCAGTGCTAGAGATATTAACGCGGGGCAGGCAGCCTACGAGCAGTACTTC. This translates into CSARDINAGQAAYEQYF.